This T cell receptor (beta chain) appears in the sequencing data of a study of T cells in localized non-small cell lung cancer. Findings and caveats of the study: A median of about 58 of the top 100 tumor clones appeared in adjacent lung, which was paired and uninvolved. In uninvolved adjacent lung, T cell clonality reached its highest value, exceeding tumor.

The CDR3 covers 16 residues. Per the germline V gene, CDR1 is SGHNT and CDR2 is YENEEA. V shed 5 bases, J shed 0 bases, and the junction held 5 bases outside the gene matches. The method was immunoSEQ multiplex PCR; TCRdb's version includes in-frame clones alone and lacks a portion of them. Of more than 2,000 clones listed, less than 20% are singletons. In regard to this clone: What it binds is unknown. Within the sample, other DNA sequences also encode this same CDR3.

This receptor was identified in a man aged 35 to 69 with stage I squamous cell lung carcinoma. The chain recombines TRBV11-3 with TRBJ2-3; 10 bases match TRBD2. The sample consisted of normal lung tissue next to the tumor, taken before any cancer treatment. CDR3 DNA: TGTGCCAGCAGCCCGGGACTAGCGCAAAGCACAGATACGCAGTATTTT. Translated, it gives CASSPGLAQSTDTQYF.